These 3 T cell receptor beta chains share one sample of origin, sequenced in a study of T cell repertoires in cytomegalovirus infection. TCRdb re-called the reads through MiXCR, storing one row per CDR3 protein. The sample shows around 310,000 distinct CDR3 sequences, about a sixth of them seen only once. Sequences were obtained from PBMCs. The origin of the receptors is a human donor in good health (CMV status not recorded). Some clones in this sample may be carry-over from other donors' samples.

This clonotype came up many times. V is TRBV4-1 and J is TRBJ1-4; 7 nucleotides align to TRBD1. CDR1 and CDR2 (germline): MGHRA, YSYEKL. There are 16 residues in the CDR3. Unmatched junction bases numbered 12, after V lost 4 bases and J lost 7 bases. CDR3 region: CASSLNPGQRGEKLFF. CDR3 nucleotides: TGCGCCAGCAGCCTTAACCCGGGACAGCGGGGTGAAAAACTGTTTTTT.

This clonotype came up a few times. The chain combines TRBV10-2 with TRBJ2-5; tentatively, D is TRBD1 (5 bases). Germline CDR1 WSHSY, CDR2 SAAADI. This CDR3 has 12 residues. The V end lost 6 bases, the J end lost 7 bases, and 12 bases lay between the germline ends. CDR3 coding DNA: TGCGCCAGCAGGCAGGTCCAGGGGACCCAGTACTTC. Translating it yields CASRQVQGTQYF.

The sample holds a few counts of this clonotype. The J gene is TRBJ1-5, the V gene TRBV2; D gene ambiguous. The CDR3 loop spans 15 amino acids. The V gene lost 7 bases and the J gene lost 0 bases, with 13 bases spanning the gap. Germline-derived CDR1 and CDR2 are SNHLY and FYNNEI. CDR3 region: CASNSRLSSNQPQHF. As DNA, the CDR3 is TGTGCCAGCAATTCCCGTTTGAGTAGCAATCAGCCCCAGCATTTT.